This TCR beta chain was sequenced during a study of radiotherapy plus CTLA-4 blockade in lung cancer (dated by TCRdb to between 2017 and 2018). Background for the entire study: Among enrolled patients, approximately 17% had an objective response and about 30% reached disease control. General conclusions and limits of the study: The strongest predictors of response were reported to be early dynamic shifts in blood T cell clones along with a rise in serum interferon-beta following radiation. After treatment with radiotherapy and ipilimumab, TCR clones that originated in tumors expanded in peripheral blood.

The junction shows trimming of 2 bases on V and 6 bases on J, and the gene matches do not reach 0 bases of it. From the cysteine through the phenylalanine, the CDR3 covers 13 amino acids. Only the CDR3 region is kept as DNA, spanning 39 bases read in frame from base 1. Reading the germline V gene (reference sequence) gives CDR1 MNHEY and CDR2 SMNVEV. The table lists this clone with a few counts. The antigen this receptor binds is unknown. Per-nucleotide qualities are absent, and no much larger clonotype sits a single base away. The study evaluated CTLA-4 blockade (ipilimumab) given together with focal radiation therapy in patients who had chemo-refractory metastatic non-small-cell lung cancer. Library generation was performed with the immunoSEQ multiplex PCR assay. This immuneACCESS table, as held by TCRdb, lists in-frame sequences with V and J called but not all clones. Of the missing ones, under half trace to an unresolved V gene in checked studies; the others have no known cause. The table for this sample lists tens of thousands of clones; 81% of them were counted only once. The ten largest clones add up to about 26% of the sample.

The chain employs TRBV27 and TRBJ2-3; the junction holds 9 bases that match TRBD2. The source is a human donor with non-small cell lung cancer that progressed on radiotherapy plus ipilimumab. Sample: peripheral blood, taken from a patient treated with radiotherapy plus ipilimumab. The CDR3 amino acid sequence is: CASSLLAGDTQYF. In nucleotides, the sequence is TGTGCCAGCAGTTTACTAGCGGGGGATACGCAGTATTTT.